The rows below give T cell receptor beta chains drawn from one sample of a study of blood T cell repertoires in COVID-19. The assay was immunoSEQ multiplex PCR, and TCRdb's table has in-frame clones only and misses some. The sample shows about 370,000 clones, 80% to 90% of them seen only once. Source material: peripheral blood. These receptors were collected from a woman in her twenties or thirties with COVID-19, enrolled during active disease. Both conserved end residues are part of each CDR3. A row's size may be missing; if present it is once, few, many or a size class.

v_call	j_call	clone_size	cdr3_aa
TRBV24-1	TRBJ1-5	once	CATSDSAGDRSNQPQHF
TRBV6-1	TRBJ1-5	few	CASSVPPTGISNQPQHF
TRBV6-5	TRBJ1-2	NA	CASSYQGWGYTF
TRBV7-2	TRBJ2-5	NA	CASSFPATRGETQYF
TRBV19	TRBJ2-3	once	CASSFSGLAGTDTQYF
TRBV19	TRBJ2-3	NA	CASSRPGTSRGPDTQYF
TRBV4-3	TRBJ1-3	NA	CAGSRNRGNTIYF
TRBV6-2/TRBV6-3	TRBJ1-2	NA	CASSYSGTVDGYTF
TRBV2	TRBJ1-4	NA	CASSETGTTNEKLFF
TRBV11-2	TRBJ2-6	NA	CASSLRGAGANVLTF
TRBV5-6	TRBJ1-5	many	CASSLSLRGNQPQHF
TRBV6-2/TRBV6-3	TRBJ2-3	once	CASSSGLATSTDTQYF